What follows describes a single T cell receptor (beta chain). These data come from a study of blood T cell repertoires in COVID-19. About the study: The United States, Italy and Spain supplied acute and convalescent COVID-19 samples.

V was pared by 5 bases and J by 0 bases, with 5 bases of the junction left unmatched. The CDR3 consists of 15 residues. The germline gives CDR1 PRHDT, CDR2 FYEKMQ (reference sequence). Sequencing used immunoSEQ multiplex PCR; TCRdb keeps in-frame clones, though not all of them. The table shows 250,000 or so clones, with 80% to 85% occurring only once. The study recruited people aged about 18 to 95 years across about two dozen US areas. The sequencing input was PBMCs or T cells enriched from blood (not recorded which). This receptor was taken from a man between 50 and 59 years old who had recovered from COVID-19. The chain is built from TRBV13 and TRBJ2-7; 9 bases are a match to TRBD1. CDR3 residues: CASSHDRGVSYEQYF. DNA for the CDR3: TGTGCCAGCAGCCACGACAGGGGGGTCTCCTACGAGCAGTACTTC.